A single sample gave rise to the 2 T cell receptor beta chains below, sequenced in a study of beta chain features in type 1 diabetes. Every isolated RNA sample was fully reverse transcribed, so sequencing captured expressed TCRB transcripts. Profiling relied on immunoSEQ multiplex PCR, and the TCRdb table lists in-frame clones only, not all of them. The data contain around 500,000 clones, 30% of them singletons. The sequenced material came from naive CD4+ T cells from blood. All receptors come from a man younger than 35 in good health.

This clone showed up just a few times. CDR3 sequence reads: CASSHLAREGYGYTF. The CDR3 region has the DNA TGCGCCAGCAGCCATCTCGCCAGGGAGGGCTATGGCTACACCTTC. The rearrangement uses TRBV4-3 and TRBJ1-2, with D perhaps matching TRBD1 (5 bases). The CDR3 extends over 15 amino acids. Between the trimmed V and J ends, which lost 3 bases and 4 bases, there was a span of 15 bases. From germline, CDR1 is LGHNA and CDR2 YSLEER.

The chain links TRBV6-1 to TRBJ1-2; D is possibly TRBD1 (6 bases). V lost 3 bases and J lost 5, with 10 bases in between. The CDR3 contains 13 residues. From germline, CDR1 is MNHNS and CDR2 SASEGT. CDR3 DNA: TGTGCCAGCAGTGATGGGCAGGGGTATGGCTACACCTTC. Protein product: CASSDGQGYGYTF.